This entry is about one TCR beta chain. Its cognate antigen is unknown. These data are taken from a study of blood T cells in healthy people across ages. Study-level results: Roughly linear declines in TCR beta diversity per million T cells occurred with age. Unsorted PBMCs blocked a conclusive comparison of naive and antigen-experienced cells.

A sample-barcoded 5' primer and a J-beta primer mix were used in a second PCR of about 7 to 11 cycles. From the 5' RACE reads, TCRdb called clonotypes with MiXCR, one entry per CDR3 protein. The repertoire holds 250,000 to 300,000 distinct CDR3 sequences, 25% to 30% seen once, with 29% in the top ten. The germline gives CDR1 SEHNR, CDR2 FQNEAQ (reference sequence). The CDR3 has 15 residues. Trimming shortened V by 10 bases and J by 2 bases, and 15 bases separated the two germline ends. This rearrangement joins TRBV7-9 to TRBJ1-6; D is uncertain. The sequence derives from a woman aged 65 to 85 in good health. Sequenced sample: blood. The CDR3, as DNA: TGTGCCACACAAAGCACCTTCGCCTATAATTCACCCCTCCACTTT. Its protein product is CATQSTFAYNSPLHF.